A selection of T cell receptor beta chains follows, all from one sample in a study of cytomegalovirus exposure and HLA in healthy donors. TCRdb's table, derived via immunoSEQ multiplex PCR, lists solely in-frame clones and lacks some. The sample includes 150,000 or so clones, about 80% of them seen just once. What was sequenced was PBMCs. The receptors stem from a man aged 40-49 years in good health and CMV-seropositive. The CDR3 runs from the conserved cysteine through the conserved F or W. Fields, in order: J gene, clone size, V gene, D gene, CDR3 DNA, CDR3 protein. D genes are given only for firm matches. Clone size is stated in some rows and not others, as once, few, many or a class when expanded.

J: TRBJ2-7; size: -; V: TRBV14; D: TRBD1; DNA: TGTGCCAGCAGCCAAGCCGAGGGACAGGGTATCTCCTACGAGCAGTACTTC; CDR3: CASSQAEGQGISYEQYF
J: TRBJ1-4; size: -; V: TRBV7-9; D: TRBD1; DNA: TGTGCCAGCAGTGAGGGACAGTCCCTTGCAACTAATGAAAAACTGTTTTTT; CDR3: CASSEGQSLATNEKLFF
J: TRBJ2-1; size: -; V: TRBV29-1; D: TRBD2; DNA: TGCAGCGTTGAAGTACCGCCTAGCGGGGAGCAGTTCTTC; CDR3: CSVEVPPSGEQFF
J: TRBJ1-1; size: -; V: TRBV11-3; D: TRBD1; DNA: TGTGCCAGCAGTCCTACAGGGGGCACTGAAGCTTTCTTT; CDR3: CASSPTGGTEAFF
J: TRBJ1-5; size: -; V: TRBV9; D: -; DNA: TGTGCCAGCAGCGTAGTCGGGGATGGTGGGCCCCAGCATTTT; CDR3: CASSVVGDGGPQHF
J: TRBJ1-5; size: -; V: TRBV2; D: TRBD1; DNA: TGTGCCAGCAGTAGACAGGGCTGGAGCAATCAGCCCCAGCATTTT; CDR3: CASSRQGWSNQPQHF
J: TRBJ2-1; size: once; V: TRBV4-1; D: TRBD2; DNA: TGCGCCAGCAGCCTGATTCGACCGGGACTAGCGGGAGGAACGGGTGAGCAGTTCTTC; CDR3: CASSLIRPGLAGGTGEQFF
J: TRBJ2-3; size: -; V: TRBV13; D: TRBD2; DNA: TGTGCCAGCAGCGCGCTACTAGCGGGAGGCCATGATACGCAGTATTTT; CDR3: CASSALLAGGHDTQYF
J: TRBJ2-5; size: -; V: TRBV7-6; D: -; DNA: TGTGCCAGCAGCCCCGCTGCCGGGGAGACCCAGTACTTC; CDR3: CASSPAAGETQYF
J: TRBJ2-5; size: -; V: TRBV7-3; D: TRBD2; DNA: TGTGCCAGCAGCTCGGGACTAGCGGAAGAGACCCAGTACTTC; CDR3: CASSSGLAEETQYF
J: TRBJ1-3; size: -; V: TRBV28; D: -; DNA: TGTGCCAGCAGTCTAGTGCCCTCCGCTGGAAACACCATATATTTT; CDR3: CASSLVPSAGNTIYF
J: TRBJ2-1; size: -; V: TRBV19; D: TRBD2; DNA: TGTGCCAGTAGTCAGCGGGAGGGATACAATGAGCAGTTCTTC; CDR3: CASSQREGYNEQFF
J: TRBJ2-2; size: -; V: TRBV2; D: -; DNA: TGTGCCAGCAGCGAGAGGACAGCCGGGGAGCTGTTTTTT; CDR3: CASSERTAGELFF
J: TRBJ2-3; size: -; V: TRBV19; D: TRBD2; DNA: TGTGCCAGTAGTATAGATCGCCTCACTAGCGGAAACACAGATACGCAGTATTTT; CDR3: CASSIDRLTSGNTDTQYF
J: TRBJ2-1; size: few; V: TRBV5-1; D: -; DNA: TGCGCCAGCAGCGTGGATCCGGACAATGAGCAGTTCTTC; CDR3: CASSVDPDNEQFF
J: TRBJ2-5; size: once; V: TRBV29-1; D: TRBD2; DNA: TGCAGCGTTGATCTGACTAGCGGGAGTTCAGAGACCCAGTACTTC; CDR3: CSVDLTSGSSETQYF
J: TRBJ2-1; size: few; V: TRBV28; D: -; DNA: TGTGCCAGCAAACAGGGGGGGAATGAGCAGTTCTTC; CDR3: CASKQGGNEQFF
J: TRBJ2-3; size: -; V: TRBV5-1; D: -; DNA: TGCGCCAGCAGCACGGCGGGATCCACAGATACGCAGTATTTT; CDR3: CASSTAGSTDTQYF
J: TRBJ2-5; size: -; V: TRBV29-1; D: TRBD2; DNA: TGCAGCGTTGCGAGGGTAGCGGGAGCCCAAGAGACCCAGTACTTC; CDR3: CSVARVAGAQETQYF
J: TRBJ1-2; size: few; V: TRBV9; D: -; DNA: TGTGCCAGCAATAACGGTGCTAACTATGGCTACACCTTC; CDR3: CASNNGANYGYTF